These 2 T cell receptor beta chains originate from one sample sequenced in a study of cytomegalovirus exposure and HLA in healthy donors. PCR employed 60 Vbeta and 13 Jbeta primers. The repertoire was sequenced with immunoSEQ multiplex PCR; TCRdb's copy has only in-frame clones and lacks some. The repertoire holds 100,000 to 150,000 clones, with 17% as singletons. Sequenced input: PBMCs. These receptors were taken from a female donor in good health and CMV-seropositive.

This clone was counted only a few times. The chain couples TRBV28 to TRBJ2-3; 8 bases are a match to TRBD2. The CDR3 has 18 amino acids. CDR1 is MDHEN, CDR2 SYDVKM, per germline. V lost 3 bases and J lost 1; bases outside the gene matches: 12. The CDR3 is CASSLVPGAGEGTDTQYF. In nucleotides, the CDR3 is TGTGCCAGCAGTTTGGTCCCCGGAGCGGGAGAAGGCACAGATACGCAGTATTTT.

This clone was counted only a few times. The CDR3 sequence is CSVETGQGWEQYF. For the CDR3, the DNA is TGCAGCGTTGAAACGGGACAGGGATGGGAGCAGTACTTC. V is TRBV29-1 and J is TRBJ2-7; 9 bases are a match to TRBD1. The CDR3 has 13 residues. Germline V gene lookup returns CDR1 SQVTM and CDR2 ANQGSEA. V trimming: 2 bases; J trimming: 7 bases; junction bases outside the gene matches: 6.